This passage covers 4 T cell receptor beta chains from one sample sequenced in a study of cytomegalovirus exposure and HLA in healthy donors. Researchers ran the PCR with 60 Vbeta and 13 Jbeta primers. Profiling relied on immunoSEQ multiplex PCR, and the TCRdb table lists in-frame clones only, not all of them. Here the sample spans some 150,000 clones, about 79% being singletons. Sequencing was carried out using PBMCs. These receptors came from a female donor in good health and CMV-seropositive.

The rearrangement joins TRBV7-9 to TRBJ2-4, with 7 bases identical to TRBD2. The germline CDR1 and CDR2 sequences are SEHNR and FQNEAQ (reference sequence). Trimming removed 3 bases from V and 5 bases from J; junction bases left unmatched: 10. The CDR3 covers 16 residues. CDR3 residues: CASSFGTTVSQNIQYF. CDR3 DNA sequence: TGTGCCAGCAGCTTTGGGACTACCGTATCCCAAAACATTCAGTACTTC. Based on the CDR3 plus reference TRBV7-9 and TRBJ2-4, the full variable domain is DTGVSQNPRHKITKRGQNVTFRCDPISEHNRLYWYRQTLGQGPEFLTYFQNEAQLEKSRLLSDRFSAERPKGSFSTLEIQRTEQGDSAMYLCASSFGTTVSQNIQYFGAGTRLSVL.

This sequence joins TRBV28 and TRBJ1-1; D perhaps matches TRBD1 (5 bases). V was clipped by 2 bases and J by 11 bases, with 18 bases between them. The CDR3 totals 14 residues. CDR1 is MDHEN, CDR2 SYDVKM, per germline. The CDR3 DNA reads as TGTGCCAGCAGTTTAGGACCTCAGGGTAGAGTCGCTTTCTTT. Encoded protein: CASSLGPQGRVAFF.

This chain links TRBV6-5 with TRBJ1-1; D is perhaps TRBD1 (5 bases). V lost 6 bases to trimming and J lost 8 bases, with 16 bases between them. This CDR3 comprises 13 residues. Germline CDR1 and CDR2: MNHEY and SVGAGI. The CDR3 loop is CASRPSGGAEAFF. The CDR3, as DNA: TGTGCCAGCAGGCCGTCGGGAGGGGCGGAAGCTTTCTTT.

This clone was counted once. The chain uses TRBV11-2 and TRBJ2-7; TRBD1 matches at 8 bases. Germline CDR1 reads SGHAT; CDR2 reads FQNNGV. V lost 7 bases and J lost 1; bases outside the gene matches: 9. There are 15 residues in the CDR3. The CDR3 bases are TGTGCCAGCATCCGAAGGCAGGGGGCTTCCTACGAGCAGTACTTC. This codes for CASIRRQGASYEQYF.